This entry is about one T cell receptor (beta chain). The antigen is unknown. Method: immunoSEQ multiplex PCR; TCRdb's copy keeps in-frame clones and lacks some. The table shows approximately 130,000 clones, with under 95% occurring only once. Germline V CDR1 and CDR2: MNHNS, SASEGT. V gave up 5 bases and J gave up 9 bases, with 13 bases separating them. The CDR3 contains 12 residues. This record belongs to a study of OX40 agonist ivuxolimab in advanced cancers. At the level of the study: Patients received the agonistic anti-OX40 (CD134) antibody ivuxolimab. Study-level findings and limits: CD4+ and CD8+ blood T cells expanded clonally by week 6 at 0.1 to 3.0 mg/kg.

Sequenced here: CD4+ or CD8+ T cells sorted from blood, sampled in a trial of the OX40 agonist ivuxolimab. This receptor was obtained from an adult with an advanced solid tumor such as melanoma, head and neck, liver or kidney cancer. V and J are TRBV6-1 and TRBJ1-1; D perhaps matches TRBD1 (6 bases). CDR3 in DNA: TGTGCCAGCAGTCAATTAGACAGGCAAGCTTTCTTT. Protein product: CASSQLDRQAFF.